This T cell receptor beta chain appears in the sequencing data of a study of cytomegalovirus exposure and HLA in healthy donors. Study-level background: Later, an analysis reported that the 120 or so validation repertoires had used the same platform as the roughly 650 first-cohort repertoires. Study outcomes and limitations: Associated with cytomegalovirus, according to the listing, were 170 or so TCR beta chains. For cytomegalovirus status, the classifier reportedly gave diagnoses with high specificity and sensitivity.

Here immunoSEQ multiplex PCR was the method, and the copy in TCRdb shows in-frame clones only, minus some. The repertoire has more than 150,000 clones, about 80% of them found once; the top ten carry around 2.8%. The donors were in the roughly 120-subject validation cohort, distinct from the approximately 670-subject first cohort. Points on this clone: Its antigen is unidentified. Other DNA sequences in the sample encode the same CDR3.

The CDR3 covers 15 residues. Looked up from germline, CDR1 is SEHNR and CDR2 is FQNEAQ (reference sequence). With V trimmed by 6 bases and J by 0 bases, 4 bases remained unmatched. This TCR came from a woman aged 18-29 years in good health and CMV-seropositive. The specimen was PBMCs. This rearrangement joins TRBV7-9 to TRBJ2-2; 7 bases map to TRBD1. CDR3 DNA: TGTGCCAGCAGACCCGGGACAGCGAACACCGGGGAGCTGTTTTTT. Protein sequence: CASRPGTANTGELFF.